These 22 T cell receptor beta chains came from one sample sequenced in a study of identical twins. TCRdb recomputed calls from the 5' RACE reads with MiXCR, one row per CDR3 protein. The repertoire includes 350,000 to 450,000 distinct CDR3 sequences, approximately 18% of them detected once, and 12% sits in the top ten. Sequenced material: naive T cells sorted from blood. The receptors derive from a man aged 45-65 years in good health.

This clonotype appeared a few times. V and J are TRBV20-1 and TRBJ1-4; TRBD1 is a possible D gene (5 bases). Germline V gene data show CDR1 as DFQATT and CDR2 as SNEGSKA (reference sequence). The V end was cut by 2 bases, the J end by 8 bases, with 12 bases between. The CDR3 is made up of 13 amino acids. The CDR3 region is CSARQGSREKLFF. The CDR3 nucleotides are TGCAGTGCTAGACAGGGAAGTCGGGAAAAACTGTTTTTT.

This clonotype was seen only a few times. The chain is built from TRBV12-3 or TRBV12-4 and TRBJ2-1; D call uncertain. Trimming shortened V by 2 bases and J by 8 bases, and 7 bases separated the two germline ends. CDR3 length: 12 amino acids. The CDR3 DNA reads TGTGCCAGCAGTTTAAAATCCCATGAGCAGTTCTTC. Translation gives CASSLKSHEQFF.

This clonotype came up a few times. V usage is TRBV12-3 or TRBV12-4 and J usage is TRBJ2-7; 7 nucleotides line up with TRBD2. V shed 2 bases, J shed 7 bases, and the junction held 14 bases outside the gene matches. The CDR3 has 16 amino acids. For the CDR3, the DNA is TGTGCCAGCAGTTTATTTAAGGCGGGAGCGCGTAGTGAGCAGTACTTC. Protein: CASSLFKAGARSEQYF.

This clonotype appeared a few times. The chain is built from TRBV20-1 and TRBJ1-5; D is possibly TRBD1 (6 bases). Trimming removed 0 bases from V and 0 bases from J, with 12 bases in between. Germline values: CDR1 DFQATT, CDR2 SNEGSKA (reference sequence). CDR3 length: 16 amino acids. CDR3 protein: CSARDLRTDSNQPQHF. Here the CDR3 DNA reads TGCAGTGCTAGAGATCTTCGGACAGATAGCAATCAGCCCCAGCATTTT.

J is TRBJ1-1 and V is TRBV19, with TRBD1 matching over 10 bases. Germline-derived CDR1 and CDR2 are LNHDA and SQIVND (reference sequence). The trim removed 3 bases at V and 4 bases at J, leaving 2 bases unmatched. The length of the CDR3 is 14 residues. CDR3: CASSIRDRGTEAFF. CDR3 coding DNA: TGTGCCAGTAGTATCCGGGACAGGGGCACTGAAGCTTTCTTT.

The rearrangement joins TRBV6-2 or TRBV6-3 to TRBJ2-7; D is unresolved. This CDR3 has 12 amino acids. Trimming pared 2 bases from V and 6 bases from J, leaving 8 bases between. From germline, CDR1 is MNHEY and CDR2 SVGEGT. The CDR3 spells CASSYRVGEQYF. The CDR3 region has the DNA TGTGCCAGCAGTTACAGGGTAGGCGAGCAGTACTTC.

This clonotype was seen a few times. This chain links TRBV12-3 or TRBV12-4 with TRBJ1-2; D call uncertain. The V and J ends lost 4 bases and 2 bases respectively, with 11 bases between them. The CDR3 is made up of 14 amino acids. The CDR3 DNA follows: TGTGCCAGCAGTTCTTATCCGACGAACTATGGCTACACCTTC. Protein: CASSSYPTNYGYTF.

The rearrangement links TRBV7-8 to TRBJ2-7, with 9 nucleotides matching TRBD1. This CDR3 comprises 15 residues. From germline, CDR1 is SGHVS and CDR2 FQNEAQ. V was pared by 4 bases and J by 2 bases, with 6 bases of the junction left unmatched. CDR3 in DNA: TGTGCCAGCAGCTCTGGACAGGGGACCCCCTACGAGCAGTACTTC. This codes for CASSSGQGTPYEQYF. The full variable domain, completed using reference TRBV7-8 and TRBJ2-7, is GAGVSQSPRYKVAKRGQDVALRCDPISGHVSLFWYQQALGQGPEFLTYFQNEAQLDKSGLPSDRFFAERPEGSVSTLKIQRTQQEDSAVYLCASSSGQGTPYEQYFGPGTRLTVT.

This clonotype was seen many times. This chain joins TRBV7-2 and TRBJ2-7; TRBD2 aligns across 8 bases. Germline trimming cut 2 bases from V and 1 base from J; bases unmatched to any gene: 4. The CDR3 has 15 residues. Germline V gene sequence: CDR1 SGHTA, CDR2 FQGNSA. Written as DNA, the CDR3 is TGTGCCAGCAGCTTATATCGGGGGGGATCCTACGAGCAGTACTTC. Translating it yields CASSLYRGGSYEQYF. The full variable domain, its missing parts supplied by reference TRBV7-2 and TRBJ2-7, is GAGVSQSPSNKVTEKGKDVELRCDPISGHTALYWYRQSLGQGLEFLIYFQGNSAPDKSGLPSDRFSAERTGGSVSTLTIQRTQQEDSAVYLCASSLYRGGSYEQYFGPGTRLTVT.

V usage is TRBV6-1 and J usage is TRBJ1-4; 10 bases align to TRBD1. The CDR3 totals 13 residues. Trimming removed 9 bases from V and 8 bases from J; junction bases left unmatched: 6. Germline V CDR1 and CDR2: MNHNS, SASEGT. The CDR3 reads CASKTGGGEKLFF. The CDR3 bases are TGTGCCAGTAAGACAGGGGGCGGAGAAAAACTGTTTTTT.

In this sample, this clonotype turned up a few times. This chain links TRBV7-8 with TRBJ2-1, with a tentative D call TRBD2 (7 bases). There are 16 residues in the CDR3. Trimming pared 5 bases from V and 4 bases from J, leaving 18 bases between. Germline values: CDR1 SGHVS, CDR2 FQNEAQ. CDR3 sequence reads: CASSTGASGYYNEQFF. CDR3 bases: TGTGCCAGCAGCACGGGGGCTAGCGGTTATTACAATGAGCAGTTCTTC.

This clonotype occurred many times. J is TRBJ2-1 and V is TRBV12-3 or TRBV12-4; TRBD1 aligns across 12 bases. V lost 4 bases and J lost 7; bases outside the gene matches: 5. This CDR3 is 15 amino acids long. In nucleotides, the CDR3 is TGTGCCAGCAGTTCGGGACAGGGGGCTAGGAATGAGCAGTTCTTC. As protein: CASSSGQGARNEQFF.

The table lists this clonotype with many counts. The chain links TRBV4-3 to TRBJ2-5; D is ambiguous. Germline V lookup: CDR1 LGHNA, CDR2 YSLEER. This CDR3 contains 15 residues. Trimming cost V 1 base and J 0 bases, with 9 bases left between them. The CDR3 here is CASSQGGSYQETQYF. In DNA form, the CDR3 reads TGCGCCAGCAGCCAAGGAGGCTCTTACCAAGAGACCCAGTACTTC.

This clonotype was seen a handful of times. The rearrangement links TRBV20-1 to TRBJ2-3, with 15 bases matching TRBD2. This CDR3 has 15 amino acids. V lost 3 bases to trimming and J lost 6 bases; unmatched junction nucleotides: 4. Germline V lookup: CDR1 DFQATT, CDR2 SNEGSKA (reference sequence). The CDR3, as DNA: TGCAGTGCTAGTGCTGGGACTAGCGGGAGGGATACGCAGTATTTT. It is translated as CSASAGTSGRDTQYF.

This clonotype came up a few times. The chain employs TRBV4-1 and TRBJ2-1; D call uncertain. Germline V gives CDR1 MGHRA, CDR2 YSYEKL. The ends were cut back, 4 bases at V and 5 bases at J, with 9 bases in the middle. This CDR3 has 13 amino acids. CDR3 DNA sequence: TGCGCCAGCAGCCTGTATTTCCACAATGAGCAGTTCTTC. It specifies CASSLYFHNEQFF.

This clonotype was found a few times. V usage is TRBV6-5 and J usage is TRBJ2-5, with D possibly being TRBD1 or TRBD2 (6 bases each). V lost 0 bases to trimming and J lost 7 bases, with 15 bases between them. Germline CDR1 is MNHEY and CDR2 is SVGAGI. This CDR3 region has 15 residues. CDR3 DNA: TGTGCCAGCAGTTACTCGGGCCCGAAGGGGGGGACCCAGTACTTC. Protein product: CASSYSGPKGGTQYF.

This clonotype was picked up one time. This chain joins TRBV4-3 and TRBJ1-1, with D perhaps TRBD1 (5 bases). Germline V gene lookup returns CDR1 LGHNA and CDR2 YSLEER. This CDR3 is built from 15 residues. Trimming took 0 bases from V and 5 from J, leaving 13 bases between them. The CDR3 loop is CASSQDPRGRTEAFF. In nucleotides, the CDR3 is TGCGCCAGCAGCCAAGATCCCCGGGGGAGAACTGAAGCTTTCTTT.

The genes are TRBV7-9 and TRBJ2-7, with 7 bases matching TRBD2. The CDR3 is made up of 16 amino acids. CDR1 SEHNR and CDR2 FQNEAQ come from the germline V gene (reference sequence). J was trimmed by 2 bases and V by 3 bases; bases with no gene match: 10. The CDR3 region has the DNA TGTGCCAGCAGCTTCAAGCGGGGAATCTTTCCCTACGAGCAGTACTTC. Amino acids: CASSFKRGIFPYEQYF.

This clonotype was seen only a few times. CDR3 residues: CASGLEPGAYEQYF. CDR3 DNA sequence: TGTGCCAGCGGTCTGGAGCCGGGGGCCTACGAGCAGTACTTC. J is TRBJ2-7 and V is TRBV28; a possible D gene is TRBD2 (6 bases). The V gene lost 8 bases and the J gene lost 2 bases, with 16 bases spanning the gap. Germline V CDR1 and CDR2: MDHEN, SYDVKM. The CDR3 consists of 14 residues. The entire variable domain, with the rest obtained from reference TRBV28 and TRBJ2-7, is as follows: DVKVTQSSRYLVKRTGEKVFLECVQDMDHENMFWYRQDPGLGLRLIYFSYDVKMKEKGDIPEGYSVSREKKERFSLILESASTNQTSMYLCASGLEPGAYEQYFGPGTRLTVT.

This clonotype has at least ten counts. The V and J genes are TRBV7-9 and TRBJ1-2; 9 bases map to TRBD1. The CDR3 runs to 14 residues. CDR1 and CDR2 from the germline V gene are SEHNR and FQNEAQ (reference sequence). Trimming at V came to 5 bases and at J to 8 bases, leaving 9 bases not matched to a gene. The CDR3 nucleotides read TGTGCCAGCAGCCCCGACAGGGGGATGGCGGGCTACACCTTC. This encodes CASSPDRGMAGYTF.

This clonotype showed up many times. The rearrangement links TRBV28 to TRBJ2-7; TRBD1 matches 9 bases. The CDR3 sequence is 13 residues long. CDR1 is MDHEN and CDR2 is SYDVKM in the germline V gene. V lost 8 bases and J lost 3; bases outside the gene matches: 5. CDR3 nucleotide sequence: TGTGCCAGCGAACCGGGACAGGGCTACGAGCAGTACTTC. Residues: CASEPGQGYEQYF. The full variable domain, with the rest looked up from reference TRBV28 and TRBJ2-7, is DVKVTQSSRYLVKRTGEKVFLECVQDMDHENMFWYRQDPGLGLRLIYFSYDVKMKEKGDIPEGYSVSREKKERFSLILESASTNQTSMYLCASEPGQGYEQYFGPGTRLTVT.

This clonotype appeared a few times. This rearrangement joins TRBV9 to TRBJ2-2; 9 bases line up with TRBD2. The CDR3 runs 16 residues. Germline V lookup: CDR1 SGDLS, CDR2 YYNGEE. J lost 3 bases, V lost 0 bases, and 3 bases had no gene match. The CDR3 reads CASSVASGKHTGELFF. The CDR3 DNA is TGTGCCAGCAGCGTAGCTAGCGGGAAACACACCGGGGAGCTGTTTTTT.